This T cell receptor (beta chain) stems from a study of molecular identifiers for immune sequencing clone quantification. Overall study findings and caveats: One cell's worth of spiked Jurkat TCR RNA was reportedly detectable among roughly 1 million naive cells. Shared barcodes on identical TCR molecules could underestimate the sizes of highly expanded clones.

There are many counts of this clonotype. The antigen remains unidentified. This CDR3 spans 14 amino acids. The V gene's germline CDR1 is LNHDA and CDR2 SQIVND (reference sequence). V dropped 4 bases and J dropped 0 bases, with 7 bases sitting between them. Naive CD8 library inputs spanned roughly 18,000 to 1,100,000 sorted cells and 10%, 30% or 50% RNA. Preparation methods for the bulk TCR libraries were those previously described, with listed TCR primers. Using its own MiXCR run on the PCR reads, TCRdb lists one record per CDR3 protein. The sample includes over 600,000 distinct CDR3 sequences, about 20% of them seen just once.

This clonotype was sampled from a human donor in good health. Some libraries in this study had Jurkat cell RNA spiked in. The V and J genes are TRBV19 and TRBJ2-1; D is undetermined. The material sequenced was naive CD8+ T cells from blood, with Jurkat cell RNA spiked in. As to subset: FACS-sorted CD8+CD4-CCR7+CD45RA+ naive T cells. The DNA for the CDR3 is TGTGCCAGTAGTAAGGATAGCTCCTACAATGAGCAGTTCTTC. Protein: CASSKDSSYNEQFF. The complete variable domain, with remaining parts taken from reference TRBV19 and TRBJ2-1, reads DGGITQSPKYLFRKEGQNVTLSCEQNLNHDAMYWYRQDPGQGLRLIYYSQIVNDFQKGDIAEGYSVSREKKESFPLTVTSAQKNPTAFYLCASSKDSSYNEQFFGPGTRLTVL.